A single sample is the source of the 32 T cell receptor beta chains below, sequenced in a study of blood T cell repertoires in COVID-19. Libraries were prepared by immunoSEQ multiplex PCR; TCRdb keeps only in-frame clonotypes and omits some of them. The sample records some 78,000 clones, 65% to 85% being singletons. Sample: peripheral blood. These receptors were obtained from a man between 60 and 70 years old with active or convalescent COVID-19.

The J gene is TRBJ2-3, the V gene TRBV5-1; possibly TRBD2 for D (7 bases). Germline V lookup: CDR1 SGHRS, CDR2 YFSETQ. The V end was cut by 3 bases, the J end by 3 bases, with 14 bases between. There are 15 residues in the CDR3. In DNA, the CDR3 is TGCGCCAGCAGCTGGGGAGGGGGGAGGACAGATACGCAGTATTTT. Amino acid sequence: CASSWGGGRTDTQYF.

The CDR3 region has the DNA TGTGCCAGCTCCTCAAGGGCGGGACAGGGGGGCAATCAGCCCCAGCATTTT. Protein: CASSSRAGQGGNQPQHF. The V and J genes are TRBV2 and TRBJ1-5; 11 nucleotides match TRBD1. CDR1 is SNHLY, CDR2 FYNNEI, per germline. There are 17 residues in the CDR3. V gave up 8 bases and J gave up 2 bases; unmatched junction bases: 11.

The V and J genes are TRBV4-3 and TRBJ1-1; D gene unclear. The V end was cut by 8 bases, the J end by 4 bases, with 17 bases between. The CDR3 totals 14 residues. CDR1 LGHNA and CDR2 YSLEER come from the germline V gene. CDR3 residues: CASGAGIGITEAFF. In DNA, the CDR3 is TGCGCCAGCGGCGCGGGGATAGGGATCACTGAAGCTTTCTTT.

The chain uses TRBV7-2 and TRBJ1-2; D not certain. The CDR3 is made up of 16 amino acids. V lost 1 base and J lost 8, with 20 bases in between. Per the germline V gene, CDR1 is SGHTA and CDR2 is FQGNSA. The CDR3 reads CASSLDPARGSMGYTF. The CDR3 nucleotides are TGTGCCAGCAGCTTAGATCCAGCACGGGGTTCTATGGGCTACACCTTC.

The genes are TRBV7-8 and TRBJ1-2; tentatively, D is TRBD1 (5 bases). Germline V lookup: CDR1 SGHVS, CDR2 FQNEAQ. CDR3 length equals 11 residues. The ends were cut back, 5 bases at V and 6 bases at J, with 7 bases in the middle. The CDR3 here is CASSPGHGYTF. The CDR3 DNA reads TGTGCCAGCAGCCCAGGGCATGGCTACACCTTC.

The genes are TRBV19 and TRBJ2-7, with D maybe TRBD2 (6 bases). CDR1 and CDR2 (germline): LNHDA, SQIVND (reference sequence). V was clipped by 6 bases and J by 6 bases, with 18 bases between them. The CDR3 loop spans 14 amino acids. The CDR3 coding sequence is TGTGCCAGTAGCGCGGGGCCAGGACGCACCGAGCAGTACTTC. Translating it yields CASSAGPGRTEQYF.

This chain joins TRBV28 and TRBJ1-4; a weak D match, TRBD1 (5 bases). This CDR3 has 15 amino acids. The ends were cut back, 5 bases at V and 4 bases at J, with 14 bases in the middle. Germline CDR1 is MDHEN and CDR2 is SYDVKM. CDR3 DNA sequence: TGTGCCAGCAGTCTGGGCGGGGCGGTTAATGAAAAACTGTTTTTT. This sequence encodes CASSLGGAVNEKLFF.

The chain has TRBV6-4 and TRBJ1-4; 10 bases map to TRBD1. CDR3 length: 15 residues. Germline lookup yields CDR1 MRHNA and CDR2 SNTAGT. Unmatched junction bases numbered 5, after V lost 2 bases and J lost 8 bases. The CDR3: CASSDLDRGREKLFF. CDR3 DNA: TGTGCCAGCAGTGACCTAGACAGGGGGCGAGAAAAACTGTTTTTT.

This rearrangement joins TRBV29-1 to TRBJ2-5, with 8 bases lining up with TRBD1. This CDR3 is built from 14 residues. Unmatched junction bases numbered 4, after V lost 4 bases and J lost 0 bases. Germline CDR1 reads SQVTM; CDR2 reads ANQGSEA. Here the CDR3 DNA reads TGCAGCGTTGTTGGGACAGGACACCAAGAGACCCAGTACTTC. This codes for CSVVGTGHQETQYF.

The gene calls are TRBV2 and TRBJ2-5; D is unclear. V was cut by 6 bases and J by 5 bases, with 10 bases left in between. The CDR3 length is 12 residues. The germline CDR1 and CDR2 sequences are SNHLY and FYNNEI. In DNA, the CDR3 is TGTGCCAGCAGGGCTGAGGCTGAGACCCAGTACTTC. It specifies CASRAEAETQYF.

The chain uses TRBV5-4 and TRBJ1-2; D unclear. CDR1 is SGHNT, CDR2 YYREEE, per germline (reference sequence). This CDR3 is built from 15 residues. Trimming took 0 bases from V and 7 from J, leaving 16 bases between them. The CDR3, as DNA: TGTGCCAGCAGCTTGGACTTTTCTAGGGAGCGTGGCTACACCTTC. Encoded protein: CASSLDFSRERGYTF.

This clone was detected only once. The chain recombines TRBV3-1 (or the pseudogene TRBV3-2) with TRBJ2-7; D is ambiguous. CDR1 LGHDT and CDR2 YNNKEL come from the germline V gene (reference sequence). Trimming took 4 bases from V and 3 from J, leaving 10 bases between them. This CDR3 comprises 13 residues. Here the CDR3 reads CASSRQEHYEQYF. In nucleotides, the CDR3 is TGTGCCAGCAGCCGTCAGGAACACTACGAGCAGTACTTC.

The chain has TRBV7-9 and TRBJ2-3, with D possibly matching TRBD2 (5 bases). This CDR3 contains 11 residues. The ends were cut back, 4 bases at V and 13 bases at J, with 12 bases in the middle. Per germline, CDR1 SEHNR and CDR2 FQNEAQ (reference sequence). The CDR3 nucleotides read TGTGCCAGCAGCTCCGGGGTTCAGGAGTATTTT. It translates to CASSSGVQEYF.

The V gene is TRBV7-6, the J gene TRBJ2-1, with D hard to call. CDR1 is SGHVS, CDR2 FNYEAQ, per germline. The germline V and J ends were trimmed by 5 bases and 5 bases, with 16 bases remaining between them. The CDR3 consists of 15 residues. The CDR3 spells CASSPLDTPNNEQFF. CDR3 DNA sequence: TGTGCCAGCAGCCCCCTCGACACACCGAACAATGAGCAGTTCTTC.

In nucleotides, the CDR3 is TGTGCCTTACAGGGACGGGCTGGAAACACCATATATTTT. Translation: CALQGRAGNTIYF. The chain uses TRBV2 and TRBJ1-3; tentatively, D is TRBD1 (6 bases). V was cut by 11 bases and J by 2 bases, with 13 bases left in between. From germline, CDR1 is SNHLY and CDR2 FYNNEI. The CDR3 contains 13 residues. The full variable domain, its missing parts supplied by reference TRBV2 and TRBJ1-3, is EPEVTQTPSHQVTQMGQEVILRCVPISNHLYFYWYRQILGQKVEFLVSFYNNEISEKSEIFDDQFSVERPDGSNFTLKIRSTKLEDSAMYFCALQGRAGNTIYFGEGSWLTVV.

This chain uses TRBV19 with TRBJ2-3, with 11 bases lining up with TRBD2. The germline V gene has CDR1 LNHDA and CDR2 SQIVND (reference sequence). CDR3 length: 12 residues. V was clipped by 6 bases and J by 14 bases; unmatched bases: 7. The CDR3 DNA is TGTGCCAGTAGCGTACTAGCGGGGGACCGGTATTTT. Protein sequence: CASSVLAGDRYF.

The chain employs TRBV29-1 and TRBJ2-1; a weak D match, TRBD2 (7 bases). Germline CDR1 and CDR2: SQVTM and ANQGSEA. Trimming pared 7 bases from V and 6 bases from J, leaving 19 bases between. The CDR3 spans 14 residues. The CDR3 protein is CSAETAGASNEQFF. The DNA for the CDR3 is TGCAGCGCCGAAACGGCGGGGGCCAGCAATGAGCAGTTCTTC.

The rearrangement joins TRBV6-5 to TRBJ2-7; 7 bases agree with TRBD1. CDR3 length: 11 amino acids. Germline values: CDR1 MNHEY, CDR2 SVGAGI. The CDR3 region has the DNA TGTTGTGGGACAGAGATATACGAGCAGTACTTC. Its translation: CCGTEIYEQYF.

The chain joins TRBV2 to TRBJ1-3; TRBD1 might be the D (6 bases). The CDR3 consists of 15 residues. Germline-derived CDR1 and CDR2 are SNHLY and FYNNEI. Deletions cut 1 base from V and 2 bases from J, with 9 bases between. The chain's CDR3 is CASSEEWTAGNTIYF. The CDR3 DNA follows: TGTGCCAGCAGTGAAGAGTGGACAGCTGGAAACACCATATATTTT.

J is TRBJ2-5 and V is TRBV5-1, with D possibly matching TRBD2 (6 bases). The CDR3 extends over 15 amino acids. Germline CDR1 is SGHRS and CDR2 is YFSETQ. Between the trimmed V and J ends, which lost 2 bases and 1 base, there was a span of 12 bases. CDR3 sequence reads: CASSLGGSSQETQYF. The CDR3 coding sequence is TGCGCCAGCAGCTTAGGAGGGAGTAGCCAAGAGACCCAGTACTTC.

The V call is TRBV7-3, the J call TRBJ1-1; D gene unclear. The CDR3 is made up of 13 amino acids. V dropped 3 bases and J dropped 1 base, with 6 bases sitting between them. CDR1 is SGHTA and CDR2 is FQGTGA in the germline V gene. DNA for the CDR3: TGTGCCAGCAGCTTCTATCCGAACACTGAAGCTTTCTTT. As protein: CASSFYPNTEAFF.

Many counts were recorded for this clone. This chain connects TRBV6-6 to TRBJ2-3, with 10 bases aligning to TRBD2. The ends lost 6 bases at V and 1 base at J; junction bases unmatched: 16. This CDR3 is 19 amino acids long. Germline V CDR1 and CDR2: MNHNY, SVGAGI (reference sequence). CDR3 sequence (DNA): TGTGCCAGCAGCCGAGCCGGAGGGAGCGGGGGGGCTGGCACAGATACGCAGTATTTT. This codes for CASSRAGGSGGAGTDTQYF.

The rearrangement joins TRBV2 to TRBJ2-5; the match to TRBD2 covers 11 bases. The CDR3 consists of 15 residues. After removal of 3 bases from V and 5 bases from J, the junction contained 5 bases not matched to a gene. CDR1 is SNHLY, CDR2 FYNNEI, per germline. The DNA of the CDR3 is TGTGCCAGCAGTGAGGTAGCGGGGGGGCGGGAGACCCAGTACTTC. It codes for CASSEVAGGRETQYF. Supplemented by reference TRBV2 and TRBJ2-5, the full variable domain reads EPEVTQTPSHQVTQMGQEVILRCVPISNHLYFYWYRQILGQKVEFLVSFYNNEISEKSEIFDDQFSVERPDGSNFTLKIRSTKLEDSAMYFCASSEVAGGRETQYFGPGTRLLVL.

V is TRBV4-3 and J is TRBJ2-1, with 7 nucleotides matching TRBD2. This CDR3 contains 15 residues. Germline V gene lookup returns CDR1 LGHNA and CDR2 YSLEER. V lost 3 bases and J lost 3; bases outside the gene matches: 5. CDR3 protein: CASSHQTGGYNEQFF. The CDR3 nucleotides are TGCGCCAGCAGCCACCAGACGGGGGGCTACAATGAGCAGTTCTTC.

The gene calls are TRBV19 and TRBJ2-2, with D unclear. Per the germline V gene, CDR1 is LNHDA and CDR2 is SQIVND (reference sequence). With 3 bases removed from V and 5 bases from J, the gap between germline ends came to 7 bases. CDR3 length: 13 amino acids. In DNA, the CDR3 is TGTGCCAGTAGTATTGAGGTTACCGGGGAGCTGTTTTTT. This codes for CASSIEVTGELFF.

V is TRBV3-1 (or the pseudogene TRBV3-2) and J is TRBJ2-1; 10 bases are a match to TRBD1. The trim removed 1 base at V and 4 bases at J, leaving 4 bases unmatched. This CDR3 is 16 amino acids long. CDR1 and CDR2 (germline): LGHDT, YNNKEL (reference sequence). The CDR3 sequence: CASSQGEGQGYNEQFF. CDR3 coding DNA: TGTGCCAGCAGCCAAGGGGAGGGACAGGGGTACAATGAGCAGTTCTTC.

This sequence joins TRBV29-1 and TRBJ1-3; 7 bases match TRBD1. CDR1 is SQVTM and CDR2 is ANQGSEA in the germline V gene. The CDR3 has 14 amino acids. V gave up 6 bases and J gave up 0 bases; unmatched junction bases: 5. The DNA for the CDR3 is TGCAGCGTGACGGGACAGATCTCTGGAAACACCATATATTTT. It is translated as CSVTGQISGNTIYF. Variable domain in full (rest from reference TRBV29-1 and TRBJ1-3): SAVISQKPSRDICQRGTSLTIQCQVDSQVTMMFWYRQQPGQSLTLIATANQGSEATYESGFVIDKFPISRPNLTFSTLTVSNMSPEDSSIYLCSVTGQISGNTIYFGEGSWLTVV.

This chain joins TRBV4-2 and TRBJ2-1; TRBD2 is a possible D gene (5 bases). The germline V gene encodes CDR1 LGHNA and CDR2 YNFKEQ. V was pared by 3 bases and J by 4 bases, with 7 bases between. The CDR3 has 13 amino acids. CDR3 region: CASSHRGYNEQFF. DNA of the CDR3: TGTGCCAGCAGCCACCGGGGATACAATGAGCAGTTCTTC.

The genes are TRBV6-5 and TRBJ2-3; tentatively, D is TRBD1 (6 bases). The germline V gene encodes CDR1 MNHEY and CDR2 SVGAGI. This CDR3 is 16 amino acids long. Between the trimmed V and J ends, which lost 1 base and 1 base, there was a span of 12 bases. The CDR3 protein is CASSYYRARGTDTQYF. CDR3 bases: TGTGCCAGCAGTTACTACAGGGCCCGTGGCACAGATACGCAGTATTTT.

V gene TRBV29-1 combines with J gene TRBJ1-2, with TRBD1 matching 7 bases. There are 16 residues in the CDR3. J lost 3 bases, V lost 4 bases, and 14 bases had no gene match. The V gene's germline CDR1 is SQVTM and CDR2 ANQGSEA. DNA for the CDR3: TGCAGCGTTGGCCTTGTGGGACAGCTCTACCACTATGGCTACACCTTC. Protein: CSVGLVGQLYHYGYTF.

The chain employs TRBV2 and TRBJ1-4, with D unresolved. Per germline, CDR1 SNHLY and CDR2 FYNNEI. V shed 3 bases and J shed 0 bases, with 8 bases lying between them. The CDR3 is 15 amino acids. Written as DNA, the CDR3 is TGTGCCAGCAGTGATGCGGGTTCAACTAATGAAAAACTGTTTTTT. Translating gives CASSDAGSTNEKLFF.

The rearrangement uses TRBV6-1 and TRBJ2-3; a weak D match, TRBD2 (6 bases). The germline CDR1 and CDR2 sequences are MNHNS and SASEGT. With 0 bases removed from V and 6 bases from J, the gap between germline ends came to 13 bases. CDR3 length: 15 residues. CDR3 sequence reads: CASSEALLGGDTQYF. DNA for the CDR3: TGTGCCAGCAGTGAAGCGCTTCTTGGGGGGGATACGCAGTATTTT.